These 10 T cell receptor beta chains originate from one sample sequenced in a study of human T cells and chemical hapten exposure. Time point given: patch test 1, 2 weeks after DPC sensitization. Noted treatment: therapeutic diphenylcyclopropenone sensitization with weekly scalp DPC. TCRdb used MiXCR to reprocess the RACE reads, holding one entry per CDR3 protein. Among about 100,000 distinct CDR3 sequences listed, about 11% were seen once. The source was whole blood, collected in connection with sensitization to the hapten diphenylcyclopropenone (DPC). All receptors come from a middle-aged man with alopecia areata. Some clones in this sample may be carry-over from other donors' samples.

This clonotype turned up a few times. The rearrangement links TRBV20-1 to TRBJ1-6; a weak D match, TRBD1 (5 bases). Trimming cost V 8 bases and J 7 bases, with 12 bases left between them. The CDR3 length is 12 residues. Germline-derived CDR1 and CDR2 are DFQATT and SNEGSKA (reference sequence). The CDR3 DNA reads TGCAGTACCGGGACCGCGAATTCACCCCTCCACTTT. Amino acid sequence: CSTGTANSPLHF.

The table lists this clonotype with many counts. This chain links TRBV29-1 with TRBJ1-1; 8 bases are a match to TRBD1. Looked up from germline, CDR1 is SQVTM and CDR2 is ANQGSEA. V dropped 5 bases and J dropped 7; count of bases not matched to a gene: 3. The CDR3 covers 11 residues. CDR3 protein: CSVQGAGEAFF. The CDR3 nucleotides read TGCAGCGTTCAGGGGGCGGGTGAAGCTTTCTTT.

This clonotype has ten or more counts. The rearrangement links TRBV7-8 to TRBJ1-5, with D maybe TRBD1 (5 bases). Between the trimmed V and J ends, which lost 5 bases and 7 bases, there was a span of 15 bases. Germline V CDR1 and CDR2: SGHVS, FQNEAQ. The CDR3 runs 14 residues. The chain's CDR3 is CASSPQGVYQPQHF. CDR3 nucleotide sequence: TGTGCCAGCAGCCCTCAGGGAGTGTACCAGCCCCAGCATTTT.

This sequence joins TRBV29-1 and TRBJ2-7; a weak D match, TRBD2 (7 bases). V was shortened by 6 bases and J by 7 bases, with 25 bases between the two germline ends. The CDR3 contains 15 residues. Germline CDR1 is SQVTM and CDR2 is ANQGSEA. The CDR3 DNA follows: TGCAGCGTCCGCCATACAGGGAGGGATTTGGGGGAGCAGTACTTC. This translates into CSVRHTGRDLGEQYF.

The CDR3 region is CASSVGLAGMYEQYV. The CDR3 nucleotides read TGTGCCAGCAGTGTAGGGCTAGCGGGCATGTACGAGCAGTACGTC. V and J are TRBV6-1 and TRBJ2-7; 8 bases match TRBD2. This CDR3 has 15 residues. V trimming: 4 bases; J trimming: 4 bases; junction bases outside the gene matches: 9. Looked up from germline, CDR1 is MNHNS and CDR2 is SASEGT.

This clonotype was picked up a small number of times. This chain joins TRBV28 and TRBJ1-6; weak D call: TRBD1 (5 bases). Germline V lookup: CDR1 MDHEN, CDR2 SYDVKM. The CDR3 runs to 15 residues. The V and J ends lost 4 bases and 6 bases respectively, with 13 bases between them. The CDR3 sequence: CASSSKGAGNSPLHF. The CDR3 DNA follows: TGTGCCAGCAGTTCAAAAGGGGCAGGTAATTCACCCCTCCACTTT. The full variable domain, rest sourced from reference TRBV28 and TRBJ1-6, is DVKVTQSSRYLVKRTGEKVFLECVQDMDHENMFWYRQDPGLGLRLIYFSYDVKMKEKGDIPEGYSVSREKKERFSLILESASTNQTSMYLCASSSKGAGNSPLHFGNGTRLTVT.

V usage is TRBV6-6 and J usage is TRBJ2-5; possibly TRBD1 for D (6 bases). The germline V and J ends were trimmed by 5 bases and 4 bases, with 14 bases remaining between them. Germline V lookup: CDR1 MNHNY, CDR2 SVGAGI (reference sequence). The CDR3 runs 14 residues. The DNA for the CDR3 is TGTGCCAGCAGTAATTTGGGGGCCGGAGAGACCCAGTACTTC. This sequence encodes CASSNLGAGETQYF.

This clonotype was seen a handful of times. CDR3: CASSLTGSSNQPQHF. As DNA, the CDR3 is TGTGCCAGCAGTTTGACGGGCTCCAGCAATCAGCCCCAGCATTTT. V usage is TRBV27 and J usage is TRBJ1-5; D is undetermined. V lost 3 bases, J lost 1 base, and 10 bases lay in between. CDR3 length: 15 residues. From germline, CDR1 is MNHEY and CDR2 SMNVEV (reference sequence).

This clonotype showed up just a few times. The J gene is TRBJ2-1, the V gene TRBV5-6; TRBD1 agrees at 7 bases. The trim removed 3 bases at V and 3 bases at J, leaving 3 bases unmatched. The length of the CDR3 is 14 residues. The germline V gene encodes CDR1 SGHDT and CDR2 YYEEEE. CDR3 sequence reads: CASSSGQSYNEQFF. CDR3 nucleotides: TGTGCCAGCAGCTCGGGACAGAGCTACAATGAGCAGTTCTTC.

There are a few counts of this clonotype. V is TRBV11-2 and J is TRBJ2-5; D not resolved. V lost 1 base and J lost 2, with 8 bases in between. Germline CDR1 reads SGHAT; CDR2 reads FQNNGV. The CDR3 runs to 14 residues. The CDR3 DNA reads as TGTGCCAGCAGCTTAGTGAGCCGGCAAGAGACCCAGTACTTC. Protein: CASSLVSRQETQYF.